This TCR beta chain was sequenced for a study of shared clonotypes between healthy human individuals. Findings and limits, study-wide: Clonotype sharing levels among donors were expected to vary with sequencing depth. Sorted-subset samples were not fully sequenced, rarefaction indicated.

Healthy HIV-negative adults with no recent acute infections or vaccinations were recruited as donors. Note on this clone: Its specificity is not known.

V was pared by 1 base and J by 3 bases, with 7 bases between. Germline CDR1 and CDR2: LGHNA and YSLEER. This CDR3 region has 13 residues. Several immunoSEQ 96-well plates shared each subset's DNA, each plate a replicate. Produced via immunoSEQ multiplex PCR; TCRdb's table is partial and in-frame only. Among around 2.1 million clones, roughly 95% were seen once, and the ten largest hold more than 0.1%. The TCR comes from a young man in good health. The rearrangement links TRBV4-3 to TRBJ2-7; D gene uncertain. Sequenced sample: naive CD4+ T cells sorted from blood. Subset denoted: CD45RA+ positively selected. Written as DNA, the CDR3 is TGCGCCAGCAGCCAAGGTACGGACTACGAGCAGTACTTC. This translates into CASSQGTDYEQYF.